The 19 T cell receptor beta chains in this list originate from one sample, sequenced in a study of CD8 T cells in ankylosing spondylitis. Study-wide results and caveats: A motif of eight highly homologous TCR beta variants was seen as apparently characteristic of ankylosing spondylitis blood.

TCRdb itself ran the 5' RACE reads through MiXCR, one entry per CDR3 protein. Here the sample spans over 400,000 distinct CDR3 sequences, 25% to 30% being singletons. For these TCRs, the target antigens are not known. The sample taken for sequencing was blood, either unsorted or a sorted T cell fraction (not recorded which). The receptors were gathered from a male donor with ankylosing spondylitis.

The chain uses TRBV5-6 and TRBJ2-7; 8 bases map to TRBD2. The J segment lost 3 bases and the V segment lost 5 bases, leaving 10 bases of the junction unmatched. The CDR3 is 15 residues long. Germline lookup yields CDR1 SGHDT and CDR2 YYEEEE. CDR3 sequence: CASSFLSGRGYEQYF. The CDR3 DNA sequence: TGTGCCAGCAGTTTTTTAAGCGGGAGAGGCTACGAGCAGTACTTC.

This clonotype came up a few times. This chain joins TRBV29-1 and TRBJ2-4; D is unclear. The CDR3 runs 11 residues. CDR1 is SQVTM, CDR2 ANQGSEA, per germline. The ends were cut back, 2 bases at V and 5 bases at J, with 4 bases in the middle. The CDR3 coding sequence is TGCAGCGTTGAAAGGGAAAACATTCAGTACTTC. Its protein product is CSVERENIQYF.

The V and J genes are TRBV2 and TRBJ2-1; D remains unclear. V lost 6 bases and J 4 bases, leaving 13 bases between the germline ends. CDR1 and CDR2 (germline): SNHLY, FYNNEI. The CDR3 runs to 14 residues. The CDR3 loop reads CASSIIAIYNEQFF. CDR3 nucleotide sequence: TGTGCCAGCAGCATAATTGCTATATACAATGAGCAGTTCTTC.

The rearrangement uses TRBV7-2 and TRBJ1-5; perhaps TRBD1 as D (6 bases). The CDR3 loop spans 15 amino acids. Germline-derived CDR1 and CDR2 are SGHTA and FQGNSA. V was pared by 3 bases and J by 6 bases, with 15 bases between. The CDR3 is CASSFTTGAGQPQHF. Written as DNA, the CDR3 is TGTGCCAGCAGCTTTACTACGGGGGCAGGTCAGCCCCAGCATTTT.

The chain links TRBV19 to TRBJ1-1; D ambiguous. This CDR3 spans 13 amino acids. Between the trimmed V and J ends, which lost 7 bases and 0 bases, there was a span of 9 bases. Per the germline V gene, CDR1 is LNHDA and CDR2 is SQIVND (reference sequence). The CDR3 region is CASTASMNTEAFF. The CDR3 nucleotides read TGTGCCAGTACGGCGTCCATGAACACTGAAGCTTTCTTT.

The chain joins TRBV5-1 to TRBJ2-3; 8 positions agree with TRBD2. The CDR3 consists of 14 residues. V lost 5 bases, J lost 2 bases, and 4 bases stayed unmatched. Germline V lookup: CDR1 SGHRS, CDR2 YFSETQ. For the CDR3, the DNA is TGCGCCAGCAGACGAGCGGGAGCCACAGATACGCAGTATTTT. It yields the protein CASRRAGATDTQYF.

This clonotype was seen a handful of times. V usage is TRBV11-2 and J usage is TRBJ2-1; a weak D match, TRBD1 (5 bases). The CDR3 contains 17 residues. Trimming pared 0 bases from V and 2 bases from J, leaving 14 bases between. CDR1 is SGHAT, CDR2 FQNNGV, per germline. The CDR3 loop is CASSLEGVLGTYNEQFF. The CDR3 region has the DNA TGTGCCAGCAGCTTAGAAGGGGTCTTGGGGACCTACAATGAGCAGTTCTTC.

The V call is TRBV5-8, the J call TRBJ2-5, with no clear D. The V gene lost 4 bases and the J gene lost 1 base, with 11 bases spanning the gap. In germline, CDR1 is SGHTS, CDR2 YDEGEE. The CDR3 is 14 residues long. Written as DNA, the CDR3 is TGTGCCAGCAGCCATTCTCCCGCCCAAGAGACCCAGTACTTC. It codes for CASSHSPAQETQYF.

This clonotype was counted a few times. The chain joins TRBV29-1 to TRBJ1-4, with 7 bases lining up with TRBD1. The CDR3 totals 12 residues. Germline V gene sequence: CDR1 SQVTM, CDR2 ANQGSEA. Unmatched junction bases numbered 5, after V lost 6 bases and J lost 7 bases. The CDR3 protein is CSVVWTGEKLFF. The CDR3 coding sequence is TGCAGCGTAGTCTGGACAGGTGAAAAACTGTTTTTT.

This clonotype appeared many times. The J gene is TRBJ1-5, the V gene TRBV4-1; no clear D gene. From germline, CDR1 is MGHRA and CDR2 YSYEKL. V was pared by 0 bases and J by 2 bases, with 11 bases between. This CDR3 region has 16 residues. The DNA of the CDR3 is TGCGCCAGCAGCCAAGAAAGAGGTTCGCGCAATCAGCCCCAGCATTTT. Translated, it gives CASSQERGSRNQPQHF.

This clonotype was seen a single time. V gene TRBV6-5 combines with J gene TRBJ2-2; D is ambiguous. V was pared by 0 bases and J by 8 bases, with 7 bases between. The germline V gene encodes CDR1 MNHEY and CDR2 SVGAGI. This CDR3 comprises 13 residues. CDR3 amino acids: CASSYSVRGELFF. CDR3 sequence (DNA): TGTGCCAGCAGTTACTCAGTTAGAGGGGAGCTGTTTTTT.

For this clonotype: This may be a read error, as it is one base from a much larger clone. This chain joins TRBV5-6 and TRBJ2-1, with D uncertain. Germline assignment: CDR1 SGHDT and CDR2 YYEEEE. The CDR3 runs to 15 residues. Deletions cut 1 base from V and 2 bases from J, with 10 bases between. CDR3 DNA sequence: TGTGCCAGCAGCTTGTCTAATAAACCCTACAATGAGCAGTTCTTC. Translation: CASSLSNKPYNEQFF. Full variable domain (outside the CDR3, taken from reference TRBV5-6 and TRBJ2-1): DAGVTQSPTHLIKTRGQQVTLRCSPKSGHDTVSWYQQALGQGPQFIFQYYEEEERQRGNFPDRFSGHQFPNYSSELNVNALLLGDSALYLCASSLSNKPYNEQFFGPGTRLTVL.

This sequence joins TRBV12-3 or TRBV12-4 and TRBJ2-1, with D unclear. The V end was cut by 6 bases, the J end by 5 bases, with 14 bases between. This CDR3 has 14 amino acids. The CDR3 bases are TGTGCCAGCAGCCAGGTCGGAACCCACAATGAGCAGTTCTTC. This gives the protein CASSQVGTHNEQFF.

The chain combines TRBV19 with TRBJ1-1; D uncertain. Trimming took off 5 bases at V and 1 base at J, with 11 bases between the two ends. Germline lookup yields CDR1 LNHDA and CDR2 SQIVND (reference sequence). This CDR3 contains 14 residues. The CDR3 sequence is CASSRGRGNTEAFF. The CDR3 region has the DNA TGTGCCAGTAGTCGGGGTCGGGGGAACACTGAAGCTTTCTTT.

Of note for this clonotype: No conserved phenylalanine or tryptophan ends this CDR3, so it is likely a read error. The chain uses TRBV20-1 and TRBJ2-1; TRBD2 matches at 7 bases. Germline CDR1 reads DFQATT; CDR2 reads SNEGSKA (reference sequence). J was trimmed by 0 bases and V by 1 base; bases with no gene match: 6. CDR3 length: 16 residues. The CDR3 DNA sequence: TGCAGTGCTAGAGTGGGGCTAGCGGTCTCCTACAATGAGCAGTTCATC. It translates to CSARVGLAVSYNEQFI.

This clonotype was detected a few times. The V call is TRBV5-1, the J call TRBJ2-2, with no clear D. The germline CDR1 and CDR2 sequences are SGHRS and YFSETQ. CDR3 size: 16 residues. The V end was cut by 0 bases, the J end by 2 bases, with 11 bases between. CDR3 sequence (DNA): TGCGCCAGCAGCTTGGACCAAAGGGCCAACACCGGGGAGCTGTTTTTT. Protein sequence: CASSLDQRANTGELFF.

The chain uses TRBV27 and TRBJ1-5; possible D gene TRBD1, 5 bases. The germline V and J ends were trimmed by 4 bases and 6 bases, with 16 bases remaining between them. There are 15 residues in the CDR3. Looked up from germline, CDR1 is MNHEY and CDR2 is SMNVEV (reference sequence). As DNA, the CDR3 is TGTGCCAGCAGTTCCGGAGCGGGGCCAGCTCAGCCCCAGCATTTT. Protein sequence: CASSSGAGPAQPQHF.

This clonotype showed up just a few times. The rearrangement uses TRBV10-3 and TRBJ1-4; perhaps TRBD1 as D (6 bases). CDR1 and CDR2 from the germline V gene are ENHRY and SYGVKD. The CDR3 contains 13 residues. The V end was cut by 7 bases, the J end by 5 bases, with 11 bases between. The chain's CDR3 is CAITSGQNEKLFF. The CDR3 nucleotides read TGTGCCATCACCTCCGGACAGAATGAAAAACTGTTTTTT.

The table lists this clonotype with a few counts. This chain joins TRBV7-9 and TRBJ1-3; D remains ambiguous. V gave up 3 bases and J gave up 4 bases, with 7 bases separating them. The CDR3 extends over 13 amino acids. The germline V gene encodes CDR1 SEHNR and CDR2 FQNEAQ (reference sequence). The CDR3 sequence is CASSFPGGNTIYF. The CDR3 DNA reads TGTGCCAGCAGCTTCCCGGGGGGAAACACCATATATTTT.